Here is one T cell receptor (beta chain) with its context. Its antigen is still unknown. This CDR3 region has 14 residues. Germline V CDR1 and CDR2: SGDLS, YYNGEE. The ends lost 2 bases at V and 1 base at J; junction bases unmatched: 2. This sample is part of a study of T cell responses to AZD1222 COVID-19 vaccine. Broader study findings: Seropositive at baseline were only a handful of AZD1222 recipients. Unmutated regions of variants are reportedly targeted by nearly half of spike-specific TCRs.

The data were produced by immunoSEQ multiplex PCR, yet TCRdb's version contains in-frame clones alone and is incomplete. The table lists about 56,000 clones, roughly 85% of them singletons. Sequencing was performed on peripheral blood, taken on day 0 of AZD1222 vaccination. The gene calls are TRBV9 and TRBJ1-1; the match to TRBD1 covers 7 bases. The clonotype was recovered from an adult in good health. The CDR3 loop is CASSVGTANTEAFF. The CDR3 DNA is TGTGCCAGCAGCGTGGGGACAGCGAACACTGAAGCTTTCTTT.